Following are 7 T cell receptor beta chains from one sample sequenced in a study of human versus mouse CDR3 diversity and MHC coevolution. Produced via immunoSEQ multiplex PCR; TCRdb's table is partial and in-frame only. The table lists more than 60,000 clones, roughly 90% of them singletons. Material: naive CD4+ T cells from blood. Sample subset: CD45RO-negative CD62L-positive naive CD4 T cells. These receptor sequences come from a person aged 30 to 70 in good health.

The V call is TRBV7-3, the J call TRBJ2-3; 11 positions agree with TRBD1. Trimming cost V 4 bases and J 4 bases; bases outside gene matches: 4. The CDR3 is made up of 15 amino acids. Looked up from germline, CDR1 is SGHTA and CDR2 is FQGTGA. The chain's CDR3 is CASSSGTGGSDTQYF. The DNA of the CDR3 is TGTGCCAGCAGCTCTGGGACAGGGGGATCAGATACGCAGTATTTT.

This chain uses TRBV6-4 with TRBJ2-1, with 8 bases matching TRBD2. The CDR3 consists of 18 residues. J lost 4 bases, V lost 4 bases, and 15 bases had no gene match. Germline CDR1 and CDR2: MRHNA and SNTAGT. The CDR3 loop is CASSVSPFSGVRYNEQFF. The CDR3 DNA reads as TGTGCCAGCAGTGTTAGCCCGTTTAGCGGGGTAAGGTACAATGAGCAGTTCTTC.

The chain couples TRBV27 to TRBJ1-5; D gene uncertain. The CDR3 sequence is 19 residues long. The germline V gene encodes CDR1 MNHEY and CDR2 SMNVEV (reference sequence). The germline V and J ends were trimmed by 5 bases and 2 bases, with 25 bases remaining between them. CDR3 sequence reads: CASSPHLITQWAGNQPQHF. In DNA, the CDR3 is TGTGCCAGCAGTCCGCACCTCATTACACAGTGGGCAGGCAATCAGCCCCAGCATTTT.

This rearrangement joins TRBV25-1 to TRBJ2-7; 8 bases agree with TRBD2. Germline CDR1 MGHDK, CDR2 SYGVNS. V trimming: 10 bases; J trimming: 3 bases; junction bases outside the gene matches: 8. The CDR3 runs to 13 residues. CDR3 DNA sequence: TGTGCCATCTCGCCCAGCGGGAGCTACGAGCAGTACTTC. Residues: CAISPSGSYEQYF.

The chain combines TRBV5-1 with TRBJ2-3; possible D gene TRBD2, 6 bases. The CDR3 extends over 16 amino acids. Germline CDR1 reads SGHRS; CDR2 reads YFSETQ. Trimming cost V 0 bases and J 5 bases, with 16 bases left between them. CDR3 sequence: CASSLALIGGRDTQYF. The CDR3 DNA follows: TGCGCCAGCAGCTTGGCCCTGATCGGGGGTAGAGATACGCAGTATTTT.

CDR3 protein: CASSVGGGRTNYGYTF. The DNA of the CDR3 is TGTGCCAGCAGCGTAGGGGGGGGGAGAACTAACTATGGCTACACCTTC. The V gene is TRBV9, the J gene TRBJ1-2; D is possibly TRBD1 (5 bases). Germline loops: CDR1 SGDLS, CDR2 YYNGEE. Trimming shortened V by 0 bases and J by 0 bases, and 12 bases separated the two germline ends. This CDR3 has 16 residues.

The chain joins TRBV19 to TRBJ2-3, with 7 bases fitting TRBD1. The trim removed 1 base at V and 4 bases at J, leaving 5 bases unmatched. The CDR3 contains 15 residues. CDR1 and CDR2 (germline): LNHDA, SQIVND (reference sequence). The CDR3 region has the DNA TGTGCCAGTAGTATAGGGAAAGGGGGCGCAGATACGCAGTATTTT. The encoded protein is CASSIGKGGADTQYF. The full variable domain, rest sourced from reference TRBV19 and TRBJ2-3, is DGGITQSPKYLFRKEGQNVTLSCEQNLNHDAMYWYRQDPGQGLRLIYYSQIVNDFQKGDIAEGYSVSREKKESFPLTVTSAQKNPTAFYLCASSIGKGGADTQYFGPGTRLTVL.